This T cell receptor beta chain appears in the sequencing data of a study of beta chain features in type 1 diabetes. Expressed TCRB transcripts were sequenced after all isolated RNA was converted to cDNA. Using immunoSEQ multiplex PCR, the repertoire was profiled, and TCRdb retains in-frame clones only, with some absent. The table records under 900,000 clones, roughly a sixth of them present only once. With 4 bases removed from V and 7 bases from J, the gap between germline ends came to 20 bases. Germline CDR1 SQVTM, CDR2 ANQGSEA. CDR3 size: 14 residues. This chain joins TRBV29-1 and TRBJ2-7; D tentatively fits TRBD1 or TRBD2 (5 bases each). The sequence came from a woman aged 18 to 35 in good health. Sequencing used naive CD4+ T cells from blood. The CDR3 region is CSVANVYPEGEQYF. CDR3 coding DNA: TGCAGCGTTGCTAACGTATACCCCGAGGGGGAGCAGTACTTC.